The source of this TCR beta chain is a study of blood T cell repertoires in COVID-19. The V gene's germline CDR1 is LGHNA and CDR2 YSLEER. J lost 4 bases, V lost 3 bases, and 14 bases had no gene match. The CDR3 spans 18 residues. The table came from immunoSEQ multiplex PCR; TCRdb's copy has only in-frame clones and leaves some out. The table lists approximately 28,000 clones, more than 60% of them singletons. The sample consisted of peripheral blood. This receptor was taken from a woman aged 70-85 years with active or convalescent COVID-19. V is TRBV4-3 and J is TRBJ1-4; TRBD1 matches at 7 bases. The CDR3 nucleotides read TGCGCCAGCAGCCAGGACATTGCGACAGGGATTAATAATGAAAAACTGTTTTTT. Amino acids: CASSQDIATGINNEKLFF.